The subject of this entry is one T cell receptor beta chain. The antigen is undetermined. The tumor samples were collected prior to definitive surgery or chemotherapy. This sample stems from a study of high-grade serous ovarian cancer treatment subgroups. Study-wide context: Mean per sample: around 14,000 reads, 6,000 to 8,000 unique TCR beta rearrangements.

Study findings and constraints: Same-patient tumor repertoires overlapped at about 0.095 to 0.79; different patients barely overlapped. These tumor repertoires lack spatial information from bulk sequencing. The analyses considered CDR3 and ignored CDR1 and CDR2.

The CDR3 contains 15 residues. Trimming removed 11 bases from V and 1 base from J; junction bases left unmatched: 9. Germline assignment: CDR1 MNHNY and CDR2 SVGAGI (reference sequence). Profiled with immunoSEQ multiplex PCR; TCRdb holds only in-frame clones, not every one. The table records roughly 6,000 clones, around 70% of them present only once. The chain has TRBV6-6 and TRBJ2-3; 10 bases are a match to TRBD2. The sample consisted of tumor tissue. This clonotype was obtained from a human donor with high-grade serous ovarian cancer. CDR3 bases: TGTGCCTCCCTCAGCGGGGGGGCCGGCACAGATACGCAGTATTTT. It yields the protein CASLSGGAGTDTQYF.